This TCR beta chain was sequenced for a study of T and B cells in COVID-19 patients. TRB rearrangements were amplified by multiplex PCR with BIOMED2 TRB-A/B primers. MiXCR, run by TCRdb on the multiplex PCR reads, gives a single entry per CDR3 protein. The data contain around 16,000 distinct CDR3 sequences, 25% to 30% of them singletons. This clonotype was seen only a few times. From blood, roughly 240-550 ng of genomic DNA served as TRB template. Trimming removed 5 bases at V and 6 bases at J, with 8 bases between. The germline V gene encodes CDR1 MNHEY and CDR2 SVGEGT. The CDR3 runs 12 residues. The origin of this receptor is a human donor who had recovered from COVID-19. Input material: blood. This sequence joins TRBV6-2 or TRBV6-3 and TRBJ2-1, with D possibly being TRBD2 (6 bases). This CDR3 is CASSHGGNEQFF. The DNA for the CDR3 is TGTGCCAGCAGTCACGGGGGCAATGAGCAGTTCTTC.